The sequence of this TCR beta chain was determined in a study of tumor-infiltrating lymphocytes in localized non-small cell lung cancer. Across the study: Each patient gave resected tumor and non-adjacent uninvolved lung tissue. Study findings and constraints: IM1 and IM2 tumors showed no difference in T-cell fraction. Different pieces of the same tissue went to different assays, confounding technical variation with intratumor heterogeneity. TCR sequencing covered a subset of patients with enough tissue.

This clone rates as medium-sized. Its matching antigen is unknown. CDR1 is SGHRS and CDR2 is YFSETQ in the germline V gene. Trimming took off 7 bases at V and 7 bases at J, with 20 bases between the two ends. The length of the CDR3 is 14 residues. Here immunoSEQ multiplex PCR was the method, and the copy in TCRdb shows in-frame clones only, minus some. The table lists around 9,800 clones, around four fifths of them singletons. This clonotype originated in a human donor with non-small cell lung cancer. The V and J genes are TRBV5-1 and TRBJ1-1, with a weak D call TRBD1 (5 bases). Source material: lung tumor tissue. This chain's CDR3 is CASAQEQGRGEAFF. The CDR3 DNA follows: TGCGCCAGCGCCCAGGAGCAGGGAAGGGGTGAAGCTTTCTTT. The full variable domain, completed using reference TRBV5-1 and TRBJ1-1, is KAGVTQTPRYLIKTRGQQVTLSCSPISGHRSVSWYQQTPGQGLQFLFEYFSETQRNKGNFPGRFSGRQFSNSRSEMNVSTLELGDSALYLCASAQEQGRGEAFFGQGTRLTVV.